This T cell receptor beta chain was profiled in a study of Ad26.COV2.S vaccination and SARS-CoV-2 variants. Study-level information: Donor allocation was to the COV1001 Ad26.COV2.S trial arm. Once, or twice with 56 days between doses, Ad26.COV2.S was given intramuscularly.

The method was immunoSEQ multiplex PCR; TCRdb's version includes in-frame clones alone and lacks a portion of them. The sample includes more than 300,000 clones, around 81% of them seen just once. Described treatment: roughly 18 received Ad26.COV2.S at low or high dose, single or two shots; roughly 5 received placebo; per-sample allocation not given. Repertoires come from day 63 after the first vaccine or placebo injection. The vaccine delivered Wuhan-strain SARS-CoV-2 spike through an Ad26 vector. This CDR3 is 15 amino acids long. Germline lookup yields CDR1 MDHEN and CDR2 SYDVKM. V shed 3 bases, J shed 3 bases, and the junction held 3 bases outside the gene matches.

This rearrangement joins TRBV28 to TRBJ1-4; TRBD1 aligns across 8 bases. The specimen comprised peripheral blood, sampled in a trial of Ad26.COV2.S vaccine versus placebo. This TCR came from a person between 18 and 65 years old who received the Ad26.COV2.S COVID-19 vaccine or a placebo. CDR3 residues: CASSLTGEANEKLFF. Here the CDR3 DNA reads TGTGCCAGCAGTTTGACAGGGGAGGCTAATGAAAAACTGTTTTTT.